This T cell receptor beta chain was recovered during a study of T cell responses to AZD1222 COVID-19 vaccine (dated by TCRdb to the early 2020s). About the investigation overall: AZD1222 recipients given second doses at about 4 weeks or at about 12 weeks were pooled, since spike-specific TCR depth and breadth were not found to differ between the two schedules. TCR sequencing covered 233 trial participants: 207 given two doses of AZD1222 and around 26 given two doses of MenACWY control vaccine. Enrollment into the trials was organized by age into subgroups of 18-55, 56-69 and 70-plus years, and those subgroups contained roughly 150, 30 and 60 TCR-sequenced participants, respectively. General study outcomes and caveats: Only five to seven AZD1222 recipients were SARS-CoV-2 seropositive at baseline, limiting conclusions about previously exposed vaccinees. Because no day 14 peak-response samples were available, repertoires were characterized only after the peak T cell response. Most participants were white British and females outnumbered males, and the authors suggested that clonal diversity may have been underestimated. Epitopes outside the regions mutated in the B.1.351 and B.1.1.7 variants were reportedly recognized by nearly half of the unique spike-specific TCRs. Spike-specific TCR breadth and depth rose significantly after two AZD1222 doses compared with day 0 and with MenACWY recipients. Vaccine-associated CD4 TCRs spanned the whole spike protein, with dominant responses in regions 160-218 and 743-854. In the small 56-69-year group, the increase in depth fell short of significance, most likely because of low power.

The CDR3 regions of human TCRbeta chains were analyzed by immunosequencing. Regarding the original processing steps: Repertoire TCRs were checked for matches against a reference library of SARS-CoV-2-specific TCRs that had been generated using the MIRA antigen-specificity platform. Breadth was defined as the fraction of unique TCRs that were SARS-CoV-2-associated. Depth was defined as the fraction of total T cells that were SARS-CoV-2-associated. Using the MIRA data, each spike-specific TCR was mapped to the spike region that the TCR reacts to and placed in a CD4 or CD8 class. Log10-transformed breadth and depth values were compared by one-way ANOVA with Sidak's multiple comparisons tests. This immuneACCESS table, as held by TCRdb, lists in-frame sequences with V and J called but not all clones. Of the missing ones, under half trace to an unresolved V gene in checked studies; the others have no known cause. The DNA was the basis for D and trimming; V, J and clone size are from that table. Across this sample there are about 120,000 clones, with 70% to 90% seen only once. The ten most abundant clones make up about 8.5% of the sample.

This specimen's time point label, per the study, means: baseline before first vaccination. Vaccinee samples were obtained from the UK trials COV001 and COV002, which included a single-blind randomized controlled phase 2/3 trial of AZD1222 (ChAdOx1 nCoV-19) in healthy adults. For TCRbeta chain sequencing, PBMC samples from trial participants were taken at day 0 and at day 28 after the second dose. In the germline V gene (reference sequence), CDR1 corresponds to LGHDT and CDR2 to YNNKEL. Trimming takes 0 bases from V and 9 bases from J, and the germline ends sit 17 bases apart. The CDR3 goes from the cysteine to the phenylalanine over 15 residues. Of the read, only the CDR3 DNA is kept; its 45 bases are in frame from base 1. As concerns this clone: Its antigen remains undetermined. No per-base quality is available; no much larger clone lies one base away.

Here the sequenced sample was peripheral blood, taken on day 0 of AZD1222 vaccination. The V gene is TRBV3-1 (or the pseudogene TRBV3-2) and the J gene is TRBJ1-1; no D segment can be confidently identified. The source of this sequence is an adult in good health. The nucleotide sequence is given as TGTGCCAGCAGCCAAGATCTGGGAGGGCAAGGAAAAGCTTTCTTT. Its protein reads: CASSQDLGGQGKAFF.